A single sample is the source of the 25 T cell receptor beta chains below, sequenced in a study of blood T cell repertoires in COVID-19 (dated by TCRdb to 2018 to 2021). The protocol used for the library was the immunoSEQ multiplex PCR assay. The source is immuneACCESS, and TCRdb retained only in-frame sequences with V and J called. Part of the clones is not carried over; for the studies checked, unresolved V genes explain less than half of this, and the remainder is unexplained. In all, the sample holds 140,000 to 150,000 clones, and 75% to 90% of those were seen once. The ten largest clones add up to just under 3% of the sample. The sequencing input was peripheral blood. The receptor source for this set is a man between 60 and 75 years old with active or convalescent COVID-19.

For the CDR3, the DNA is TGTGCCATCAGTGAACAAAGGGGGCTCCTTAGCAATCAGCCCCAGCATTTT. Residues: CAISEQRGLLSNQPQHF. The rearrangement links TRBV10-3 to TRBJ1-5; 7 bases are a match to TRBD1. Germline loops: CDR1 ENHRY, CDR2 SYGVKD. The CDR3 runs to 17 residues. V trimming: 3 bases; J trimming: 0 bases; junction bases outside the gene matches: 8.

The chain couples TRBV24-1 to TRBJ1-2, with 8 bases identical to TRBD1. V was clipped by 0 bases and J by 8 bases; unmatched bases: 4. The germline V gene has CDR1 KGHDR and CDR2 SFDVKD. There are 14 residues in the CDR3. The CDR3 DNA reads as TGTGCCACCAGTGATTTGCTAACAGGGGGAGGCTACACCTTC. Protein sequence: CATSDLLTGGGYTF.

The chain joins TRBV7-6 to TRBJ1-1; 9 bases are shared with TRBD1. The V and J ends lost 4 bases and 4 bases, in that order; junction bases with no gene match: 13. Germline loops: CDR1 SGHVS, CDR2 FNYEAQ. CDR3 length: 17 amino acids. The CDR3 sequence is CASSSHLGTGTGTEAFF. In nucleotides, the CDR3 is TGTGCCAGCAGCTCACACCTTGGGACAGGGACGGGCACTGAAGCTTTCTTT.

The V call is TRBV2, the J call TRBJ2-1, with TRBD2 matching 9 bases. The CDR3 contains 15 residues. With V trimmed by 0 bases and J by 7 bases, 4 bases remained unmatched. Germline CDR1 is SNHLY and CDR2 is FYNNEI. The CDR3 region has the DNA TGTGCCAGCAGTGAAGCCTTAGCGGGAGCAAATGAGCAGTTCTTC. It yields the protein CASSEALAGANEQFF. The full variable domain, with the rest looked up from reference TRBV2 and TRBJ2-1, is EPEVTQTPSHQVTQMGQEVILRCVPISNHLYFYWYRQILGQKVEFLVSFYNNEISEKSEIFDDQFSVERPDGSNFTLKIRSTKLEDSAMYFCASSEALAGANEQFFGPGTRLTVL.

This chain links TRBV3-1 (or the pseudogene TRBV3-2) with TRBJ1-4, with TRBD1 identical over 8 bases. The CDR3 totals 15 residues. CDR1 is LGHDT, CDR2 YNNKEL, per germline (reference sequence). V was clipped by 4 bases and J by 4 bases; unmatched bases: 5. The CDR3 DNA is TGTGCCAGCAGCCCCAGGGGGCTCGGTAATGAAAAACTGTTTTTT. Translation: CASSPRGLGNEKLFF.

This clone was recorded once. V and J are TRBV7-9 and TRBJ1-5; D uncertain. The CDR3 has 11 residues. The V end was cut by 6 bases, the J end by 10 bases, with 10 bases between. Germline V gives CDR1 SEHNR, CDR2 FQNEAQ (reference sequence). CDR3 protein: CASRGSGPQHF. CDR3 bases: TGTGCCAGCAGAGGATCAGGACCCCAGCATTTT.

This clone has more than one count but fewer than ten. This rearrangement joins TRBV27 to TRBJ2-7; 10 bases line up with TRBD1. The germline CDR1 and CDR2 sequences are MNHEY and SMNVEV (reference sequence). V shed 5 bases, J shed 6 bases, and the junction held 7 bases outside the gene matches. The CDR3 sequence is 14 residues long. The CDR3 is CASSRDRGRLEQYF. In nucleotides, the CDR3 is TGTGCCAGCAGTCGGGACAGGGGACGTCTCGAGCAGTACTTC.

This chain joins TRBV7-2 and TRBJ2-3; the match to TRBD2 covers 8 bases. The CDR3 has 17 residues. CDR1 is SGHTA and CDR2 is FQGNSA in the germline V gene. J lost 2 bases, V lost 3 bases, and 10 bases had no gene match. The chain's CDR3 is CASSFRASGLFTDTQYF. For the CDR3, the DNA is TGTGCCAGCAGCTTTCGGGCTAGCGGGTTATTCACAGATACGCAGTATTTT.

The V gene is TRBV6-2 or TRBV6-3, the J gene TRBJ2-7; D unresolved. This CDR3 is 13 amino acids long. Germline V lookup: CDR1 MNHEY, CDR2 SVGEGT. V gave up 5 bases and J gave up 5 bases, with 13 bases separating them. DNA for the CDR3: TGTGCCAGCAGTGTTGCCCCCCCGGACGAGCAGTACTTC. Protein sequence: CASSVAPPDEQYF.

CDR3 coding DNA: TGTGCCAGCAGTTACTCCCCCGACATCACAGATACGCAGTATTTT. Translated, it gives CASSYSPDITDTQYF. This chain uses TRBV6-5 with TRBJ2-3, with D uncertain. CDR1 is MNHEY and CDR2 is SVGAGI in the germline V gene. The CDR3 spans 15 residues. The V gene lost 0 bases and the J gene lost 2 bases, with 9 bases spanning the gap.

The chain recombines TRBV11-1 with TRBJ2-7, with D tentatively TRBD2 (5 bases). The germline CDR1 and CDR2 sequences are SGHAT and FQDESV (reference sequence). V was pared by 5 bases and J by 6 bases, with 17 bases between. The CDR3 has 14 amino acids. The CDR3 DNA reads TGTGCCAGCAGCCGGACGGGGAATTCGGGCGAGCAGTACTTC. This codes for CASSRTGNSGEQYF.

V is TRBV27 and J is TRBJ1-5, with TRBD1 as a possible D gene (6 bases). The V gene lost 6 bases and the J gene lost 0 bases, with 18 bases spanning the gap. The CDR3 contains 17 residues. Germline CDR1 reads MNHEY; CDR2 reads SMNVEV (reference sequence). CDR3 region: CASSLLRQVDSNQPQHF. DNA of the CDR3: TGTGCCAGCAGCCTCTTAAGACAGGTAGATAGCAATCAGCCCCAGCATTTT.

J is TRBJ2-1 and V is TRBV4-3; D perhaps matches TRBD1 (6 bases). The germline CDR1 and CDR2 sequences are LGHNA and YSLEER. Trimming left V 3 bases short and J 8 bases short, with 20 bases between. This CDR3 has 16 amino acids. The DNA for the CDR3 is TGCGCCAGCAGCCAGTTGACAGCGTACAAGGGGGATGAGCAGTTCTTC. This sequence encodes CASSQLTAYKGDEQFF.

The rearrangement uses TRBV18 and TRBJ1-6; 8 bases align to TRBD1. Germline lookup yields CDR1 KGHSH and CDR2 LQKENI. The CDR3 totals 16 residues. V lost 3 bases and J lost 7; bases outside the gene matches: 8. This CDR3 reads CASSPPGQGINSPLHF. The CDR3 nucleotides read TGTGCCAGCTCACCCCCCGGACAGGGCATAAATTCACCCCTCCACTTT.

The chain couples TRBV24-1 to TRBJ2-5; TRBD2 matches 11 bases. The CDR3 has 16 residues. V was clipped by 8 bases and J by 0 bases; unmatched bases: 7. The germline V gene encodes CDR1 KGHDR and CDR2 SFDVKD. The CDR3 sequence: CATTSGTSGHQETQYF. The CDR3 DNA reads TGTGCCACCACCAGCGGGACTAGCGGACACCAAGAGACCCAGTACTTC.

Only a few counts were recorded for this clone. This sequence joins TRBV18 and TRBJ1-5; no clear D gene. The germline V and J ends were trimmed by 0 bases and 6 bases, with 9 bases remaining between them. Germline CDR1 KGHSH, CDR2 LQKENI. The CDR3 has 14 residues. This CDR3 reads CASSPPGDTQPQHF. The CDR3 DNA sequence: TGTGCCAGCTCACCACCGGGAGACACTCAGCCCCAGCATTTT.

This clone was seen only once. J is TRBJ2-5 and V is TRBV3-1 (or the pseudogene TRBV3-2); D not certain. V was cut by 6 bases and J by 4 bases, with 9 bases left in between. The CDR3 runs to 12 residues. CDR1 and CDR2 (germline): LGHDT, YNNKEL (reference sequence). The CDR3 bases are TGTGCCAGCAGTACCCTCGGAGAGACCCAGTACTTC. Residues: CASSTLGETQYF.

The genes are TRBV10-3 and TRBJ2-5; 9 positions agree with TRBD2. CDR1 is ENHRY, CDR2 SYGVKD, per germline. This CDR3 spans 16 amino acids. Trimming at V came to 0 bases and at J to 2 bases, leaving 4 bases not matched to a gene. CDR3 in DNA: TGTGCCATCAGTGAGTCTAGCGGGAGTCCTCAAGAGACCCAGTACTTC. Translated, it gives CAISESSGSPQETQYF.

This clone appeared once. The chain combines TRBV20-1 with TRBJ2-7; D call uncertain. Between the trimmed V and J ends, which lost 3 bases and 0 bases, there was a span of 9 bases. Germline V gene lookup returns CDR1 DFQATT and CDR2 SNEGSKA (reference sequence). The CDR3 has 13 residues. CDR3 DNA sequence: TGCAGTGCTAGTTTTGATAGCTCCTACGAGCAGTACTTC. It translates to CSASFDSSYEQYF.

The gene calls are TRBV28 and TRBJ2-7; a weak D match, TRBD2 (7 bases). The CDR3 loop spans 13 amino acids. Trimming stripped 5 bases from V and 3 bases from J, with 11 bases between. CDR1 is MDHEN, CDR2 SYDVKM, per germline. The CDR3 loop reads CASSLGGLYEQYF. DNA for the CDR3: TGTGCCAGCAGTCTCGGGGGGCTCTACGAGCAGTACTTC.

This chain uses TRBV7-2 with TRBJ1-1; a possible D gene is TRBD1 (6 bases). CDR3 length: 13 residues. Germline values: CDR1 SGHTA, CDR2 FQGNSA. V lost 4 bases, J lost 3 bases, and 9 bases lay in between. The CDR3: CASSSNRDTEAFF. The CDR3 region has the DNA TGTGCCAGCAGCTCCAACAGGGACACTGAAGCTTTCTTT.

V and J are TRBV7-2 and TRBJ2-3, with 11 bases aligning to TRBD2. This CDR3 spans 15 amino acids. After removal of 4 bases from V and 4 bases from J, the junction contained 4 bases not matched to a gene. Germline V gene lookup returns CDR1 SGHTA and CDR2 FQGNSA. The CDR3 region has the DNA TGTGCCAGCAGCTCTAGGACTAGCGGGTCAGATACGCAGTATTTT. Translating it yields CASSSRTSGSDTQYF.

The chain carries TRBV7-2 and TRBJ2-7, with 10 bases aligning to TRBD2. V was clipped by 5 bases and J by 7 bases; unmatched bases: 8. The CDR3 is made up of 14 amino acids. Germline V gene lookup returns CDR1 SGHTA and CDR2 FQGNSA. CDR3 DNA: TGTGCCAGCAGCCCTGGACTAGCGGTGGGTGAGCAGTACTTC. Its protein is CASSPGLAVGEQYF.

The CDR3 protein is CASSQNRLAGQETQYF. CDR3 sequence (DNA): TGTGCCAGCAGCCAGAATCGACTAGCGGGACAAGAGACCCAGTACTTC. This chain links TRBV3-1 (or the pseudogene TRBV3-2) with TRBJ2-5; 11 nucleotides agree with TRBD2. CDR1 and CDR2 (germline): LGHDT, YNNKEL (reference sequence). Unmatched junction bases numbered 5, after V lost 3 bases and J lost 2 bases. The CDR3 contains 16 residues.

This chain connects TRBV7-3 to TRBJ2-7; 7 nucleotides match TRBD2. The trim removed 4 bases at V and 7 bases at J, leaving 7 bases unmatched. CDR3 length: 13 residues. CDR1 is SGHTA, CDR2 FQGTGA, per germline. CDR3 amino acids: CASSSGLPEEQYF. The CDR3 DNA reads TGTGCCAGCAGCTCGGGACTACCAGAGGAGCAGTACTTC.